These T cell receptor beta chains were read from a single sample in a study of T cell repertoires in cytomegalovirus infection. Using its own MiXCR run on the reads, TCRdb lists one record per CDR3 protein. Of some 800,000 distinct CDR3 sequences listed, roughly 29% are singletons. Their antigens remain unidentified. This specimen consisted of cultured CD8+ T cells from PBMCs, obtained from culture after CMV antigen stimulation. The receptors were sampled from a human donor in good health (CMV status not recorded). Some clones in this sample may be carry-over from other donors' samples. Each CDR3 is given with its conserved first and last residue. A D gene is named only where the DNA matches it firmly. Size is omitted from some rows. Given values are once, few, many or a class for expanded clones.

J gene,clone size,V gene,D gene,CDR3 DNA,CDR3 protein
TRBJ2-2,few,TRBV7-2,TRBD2,TGTGCCAGCAGCTTTTTAGCGGGGGTGGCCGGGGAGCTGTTTTTT,CASSFLAGVAGELFF
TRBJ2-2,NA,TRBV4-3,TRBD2,TGCGCCAGCAGCCAAGTCGGTAGCGGGGGGAACACCGGGGAGCTGTTTTTT,CASSQVGSGGNTGELFF
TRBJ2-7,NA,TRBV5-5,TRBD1,TGTGCCAGCAGCTTGTGGCCGGGACAGGGGTGGGGCGAGCAGTACTTC,CASSLWPGQGWGEQYF
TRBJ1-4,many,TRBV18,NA,TGTGCCAGCTCACCATTAATACGTAAACGGAGTGAAAAACTGTTTTTT,CASSPLIRKRSEKLFF
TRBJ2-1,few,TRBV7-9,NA,TGTGCCAGCGCCTCCATACCGAGGGACAATGAGCAGTTCTTC,CASASIPRDNEQFF
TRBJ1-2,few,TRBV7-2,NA,TGTGCCAGCAGCCCGCCGGGCGGTGATGCTAACTATGGCTACACCTTC,CASSPPGGDANYGYTF
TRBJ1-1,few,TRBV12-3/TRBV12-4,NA,TGTGCCAGCAGTTCGACACCGTACTTTAACACTGAAGCTTTCTTT,CASSSTPYFNTEAFF
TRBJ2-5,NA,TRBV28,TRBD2,TGTGCCAGCAGTGTCCAACTAGCGCGTTGGGAAGAGACCCAGTACTTC,CASSVQLARWEETQYF
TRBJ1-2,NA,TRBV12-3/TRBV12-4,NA,TGTGCCAGCAGTTTAAGTTCTAACTATGGCTACACCTTC,CASSLSSNYGYTF
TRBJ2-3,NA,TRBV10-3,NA,TGTGCCATCAGTGAGGCTCGGACAGCACAAGGCACAACAACGCAGTATTTT,CAISEARTAQGTTTQYF
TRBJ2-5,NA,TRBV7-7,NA,TGTGCTAGCAGCTCGCTAAGCCAAGAGACCCAGTACTTC,CASSSLSQETQYF
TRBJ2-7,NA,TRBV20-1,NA,TGCAGTGCTTACTCTAGTGGGAGCTCCTACGAGCAGTACTTC,CSAYSSGSSYEQYF
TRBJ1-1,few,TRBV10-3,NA,TGTGCCATCAGTGAGGGGGGTCTTAACACTGAAGCTTTCTTT,CAISEGGLNTEAFF
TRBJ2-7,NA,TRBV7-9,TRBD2,TGTGCCAGCAGCTTATACAGCGGGGGCCCCTACGAGCAGTACTTC,CASSLYSGGPYEQYF
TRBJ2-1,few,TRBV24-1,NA,TGTGCCACCAGTGTCAACAGGCAGCAGGGTGAGCAGTTCTTC,CATSVNRQQGEQFF
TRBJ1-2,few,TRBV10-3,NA,TGTGCCATCAGTGAGGACGGGTCCACCACGTTTAACTATGGCTACACCTTC,CAISEDGSTTFNYGYTF
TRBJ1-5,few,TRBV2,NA,TGTGCCAGCAGCGGGATAGGGACCCCTAATCAGCCCCAGCATTTT,CASSGIGTPNQPQHF
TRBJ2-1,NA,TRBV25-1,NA,TGTGCCAGCAGTGAATTTTACGTTGGAGGGGTTGAGCAGTTCTTC,CASSEFYVGGVEQFF
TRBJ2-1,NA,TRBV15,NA,TGTGCCACCAGCAGACCTATCCTAGGGGACGGGAATGAGCAGTTCTTC,CATSRPILGDGNEQFF
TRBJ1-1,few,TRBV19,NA,TGTGCCAGTAGTATAGACGGACCTGAAGCTTTCTTT,CASSIDGPEAFF
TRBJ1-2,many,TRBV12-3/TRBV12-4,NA,TGTGCCAGCAGTTTAGACCCCCTCGGCTATGGCTACACCTTC,CASSLDPLGYGYTF
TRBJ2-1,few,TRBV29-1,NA,TGCAGCGTTTTAATTTGGGGCAGTGAGCAGTTCTTC,CSVLIWGSEQFF
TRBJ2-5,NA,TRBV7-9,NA,TGTGCCAGCATTGGGACCGCTTGGACCCAGTACTTC,CASIGTAWTQYF
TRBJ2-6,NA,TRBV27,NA,TGTGCAAGCGGGCAACCCTCTGGGGCCAACGTCCTGACTTTC,CASGQPSGANVLTF
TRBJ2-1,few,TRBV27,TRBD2,TGTGCCAGCAGTCTCACAATCGGGACTAGCGGGTACGATGAGCAGTTCTTC,CASSLTIGTSGYDEQFF
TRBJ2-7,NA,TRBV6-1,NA,TGTGCCATTCTTATGGGGGGCTACGAGCAGTACTTC,CAILMGGYEQYF
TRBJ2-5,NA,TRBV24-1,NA,TGTGCCACCAGTACGGGGCCCCCAAAAGAGACCCAGTACTTC,CATSTGPPKETQYF
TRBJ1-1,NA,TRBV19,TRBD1,TGTGCCAGTAGTATCAGGGGGAAGGAAGCTTTCTTT,CASSIRGKEAFF
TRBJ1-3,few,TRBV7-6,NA,TGTGCCAGCAGCCAGGATGGGGCGCGAGGAAACACCATATATTTT,CASSQDGARGNTIYF
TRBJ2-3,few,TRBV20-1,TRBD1,TGCAGTGCTAGAGGCGACAGGGGGCAGCCAGATACGCAGTATTTT,CSARGDRGQPDTQYF
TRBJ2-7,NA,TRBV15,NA,TGTGCCACCAGCAGGACGATAGAGGTTCAGGTCCCCTACGAGCAGTACTTC,CATSRTIEVQVPYEQYF
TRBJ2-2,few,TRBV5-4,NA,TGTGCCAGCAGCTCGCTCATTGAGTCCGGGGAGCTGTTTTTT,CASSSLIESGELFF
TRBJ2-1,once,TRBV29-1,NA,TGCAGCGTTGAGGGCCACAGGGAACAACACTACAATGAGCAGTTCTTC,CSVEGHREQHYNEQFF
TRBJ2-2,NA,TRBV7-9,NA,TGTGCCAGCAGCTTTCCGGTGCGGGTAGCGAACACCGGGGAGCTGTTTTTT,CASSFPVRVANTGELFF
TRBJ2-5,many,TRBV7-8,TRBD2,TGTGCCAGCAGCATCCGCGGGGGGCCCCAAGAGACCCAGTACTTC,CASSIRGGPQETQYF
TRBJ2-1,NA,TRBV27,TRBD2,TGTGCCAGCAGTTACACCGGACTAGCGGGGAGCTACAATGAGCAGTTCTTC,CASSYTGLAGSYNEQFF
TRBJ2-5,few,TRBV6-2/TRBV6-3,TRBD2,TGTGCCAGCAGTGCCCCTAGCGGGGCGGGCCAAGAGACCCAGTACTTC,CASSAPSGAGQETQYF